This T cell receptor (beta chain) was recorded in a study of synovial regulatory T cells in juvenile arthritis (dated by TCRdb to about 2015). For context, the study as a whole: Among the sequenced patients, a few were classified as therapy-naive, methotrexate plus infliximab was given to one, methotrexate was given to about 6, and treatment information was unavailable for one. TCRbeta CDR3 repertoires of blood iaTreg cells, other blood Treg cells and synovial fluid Treg cells from matched patient samples were compared in the study. Effector T cell subsets were also sequenced in the study cohort for comparisons, but only blood and synovial fluid Treg cells are covered by the Treg dataset alone. The TCR repertoire comparisons covered Treg and Teff subsets from fewer than 12 JIA patients with active disease.

Comments on this clone: Its antigen is still unknown.

What the study reported, not specific to this receptor: iaTreg TCR repertoires were found to be largely private across patients and to partially overlap with synovial Teff and blood CPL repertoires. Compared with other blood Treg cells, blood iaTreg cells had lower TCR diversity, a finding consistent with antigen-driven expansion. Synovial Treg cells shared more CDR3 sequences with iaTreg cells than with other blood Treg cells; Chao-Jaccard similarity confirmed closer relation.

The germline V gene sets CDR1 to SGHRS and CDR2 to YFSETQ. The CDR3 sequence holds 13 residues, the cysteine and phenylalanine included. DNA was not recorded. The donors for the TCR repertoire analysis were roughly eleven juvenile idiopathic arthritis patients with active disease who had not reached inactive disease, of whom 3 were polyarticular and 8 were oligoarticular. The TCR-sequenced patients had a median age of roughly 10 years (range roughly 2.1-22.9) and median disease duration of approximately seven years (range 0.2-19.1). The samples used for TCR repertoire analysis were collected at two centres in Italy. Peripheral blood mononuclear cells were separated using a Histopaque-1077 density gradient and frozen in approximately 90% FCS with roughly 10% DMSO. The method behind the library was the immunoSEQ multiplex PCR assay. TCRbeta CDR3 sequencing was carried out by Adaptive Biotechnologies. Per the original workflow: Repertoire similarity was assessed with the Chao-modified Jaccard index and with the median clonotype overlap from 200 random subsamples of equal sample size. Similarity analyses were performed using either productive nucleotide sequences or in silico-translated amino acid sequences. Repertoires were compared using hierarchical clustering with single linkage and t-SNE, both based on Chao-modified Jaccard distances. Repertoire diversity was quantified with the Renyi index, after sample size normalisation, across a range of alpha values. TCRdb re-hosts the immuneACCESS table, in-frame sequences only. Its copies lack some clones; in the studies checked, an unresolved V gene accounts for under half of them, and the cause for the rest is not known. Clonal size and the V and J genes are those of that table, whereas D and trimming came from the DNA. The sample's clone listing holds about 10,000 clones. The top ten hold approximately 0.73% of the sample.

Sequencing was done on a sample of Treg cells from blood. Read against the paper, the sample's cell subset or site label means: remaining (HLA-DR-negative) circulating blood Treg cells. The sequence is built from TRBV5-1 and TRBJ1-2; the D call from TCRdb, TRBD1, cannot be confirmed without DNA. This TCR was recovered from a donor aged 2-30 years with juvenile idiopathic arthritis. CDR3 sequence: CASSFRHHYGYTF.